This T cell receptor beta chain is from a study of blood T cells in healthy people across ages (dated by TCRdb to the mid-2010s). Regarding the study in general: In model experiments, template switching captured roughly one uniquely barcoded TCR beta cDNA molecule for every two T cells. The donors were split into four age groups: young (average about 16 years), middle-aged (39), aged (approximately 59) and long-lived (about 82). For two donors (one aged 18 to 29 and one aged 80 or older), the study analyzed two additional independent replicas of 1 million unique cDNA reads from the same blood draw. The study measured age-related changes in TCR beta repertoire diversity using deep sequencing normalized with unique cDNA molecular identifiers. What the study reported, not specific to this receptor: The long-lived group showed more naive CD4+ T cells, fewer expanded clones and increased TCR diversity than the aged group, suggesting age selection. Because donor CMV infection status was unknown, age-related changes in expanded clonotypes were potentially confounded. As age increased, observed TCR beta diversity per million T cells dropped in a roughly linear way, and a significant reduction was already evident by age about 40. Total diversity estimates from one million sequenced T cells were considered lower bounds and underestimates. Because profiling used bulk unsorted PBMCs, naive and antigen-experienced compartments could not be compared conclusively. The percentage of naive T cells measured by flow cytometry correlated strongly with observed TCR beta diversity.

The donors were roughly 39 Caucasian individuals from Russia, aged roughly 6 to 100 years, who were systemically healthy. Approximately 9.3 milliliters of peripheral blood were drawn from each donor into EDTA-treated Vacutainer tubes. Ficoll-Paque density-gradient centrifugation was used to isolate PBMCs, with at least 6.5 million obtained per sample. Trizol reagent was used to extract total RNA from PBMCs, with at least 5.5 micrograms per sample. Naive CD45RAhigh/CD27high T cell percentages were measured by flow cytometry on a PBMC aliquot from every donor. Library construction relied on 5' RACE. The sequencer was an Illumina HiSeq 2500. A second roughly 6 to 11 cycle PCR used a sample-barcoded 5' primer and a J-beta primer mix. A unique molecular identifier was introduced onto each TCR beta cDNA molecule by a template-switch 5' adaptor carrying 12 random nucleotides. At least 2.5 million CDR3-containing paired-end reads were obtained from each sample. All of the RNA was converted into first-strand cDNA using the Mint cDNA synthesis kit, with a TRBC-specific oligonucleotide serving as the primer. Following uracil-DNA glycosylase treatment, all cDNA underwent a first 18-cycle PCR with the universal primers M1SS and BC2_uni_R. Per the original workflow: For normalization, 1 million high-quality reads, each with a distinct molecular identifier, were randomly selected from each sample. Reads sharing molecular identifiers were discarded rather than binned into consensus sequences. CDR3 identification, clonotype clustering and error correction used MiTCR with a Q25 quality threshold and the strictest error-elimination algorithm. A nonparametric unseen species model using Euler transformation provided a lower-bound estimate of total TCR beta diversity. The raw public reads went through TCRdb reprocessing: fastp at Q25, MiXCR clone calling, in-frame beta chains kept. Each entry is one CDR3 protein sequence, shown with its most common DNA and genes. The V and J calls and clone size are TCRdb's, not the authors'. The table for this sample lists around 1,000,000 distinct CDR3 sequences; roughly 24% of them were counted only once. The ten largest account for around 0.7% of the sample.

This clonotype has only a few counts. There is no known antigen for this receptor. No much larger clonotype is one base removed from it; base qualities were not supplied. The cysteine opens and the phenylalanine closes a CDR3 of 16 amino acids. Of the read, only the CDR3 DNA is kept; its 48 bases are in frame from base 1. The junction carries 13 bases between V and J, which are trimmed by 2 bases and 0 bases respectively. Looking up the germline V gene yields CDR1 MDHEN and CDR2 SYDVKM. These data also featured in a second study, about T cells of mothers and their children. As noted in the second study: The donors were nine systemically healthy Caucasian individuals, made up of three mothers and their six children. cDNA synthesis consumed the entire amount of extracted RNA, loaded at approximately 1.6 ug RNA in each 15 ul reaction. In the second PCR, the M1S primer added sample barcodes and 2-4 random nucleotides. More than 8 million TCR beta CDR3 reads were obtained from each mother, and 2.5 million to 3 million reads were obtained from each child. Thymic selection similarly shapes TCR recombination output in related and unrelated pairs, with minor effect from inherited differences. Normalized repertoire overlap was always slightly but never significantly higher in related than unrelated mother-child pairs. With a sensitivity of about 100 clones per million clonotypes, no persistent microchimeric T cell clones were detected. Deep NGS was used in the study to compare the TCR beta repertoires of mothers and children and to look for features that separate related mother-child pairs from unrelated individuals. On average, the children were approximately 11 +/- 4 years old, while the mothers were around 40 +/- 4 years old. Libraries were sequenced on Illumina HiSeq 2000 with 100+100 nt paired-end reads after adapter ligation with NEBNext reagents. To prevent cross-contamination, the mother and child libraries were prepared a month apart and were sequenced in separate runs. Between roughly 500,000 and 2,300,000 distinct TCR beta clonotypes were identified per donor. Naive TCR beta clonotypes were estimated from low-frequency clonotypes matched to each donor's FACS-determined naive share, without sorting.

The sequenced material came from blood. This sequence uses TRBV28 and TRBJ1-2; the D gene is perhaps TRBD1, on 5 matching bases. The source of this sequence is a girl aged 2-15 years in good health. The CDR3 has the sequence CASSLGGGGANYGYTF. The nucleotides read TGTGCCAGCAGTTTAGGGGGGGGTGGCGCTAACTATGGCTACACCTTC.